A selection of T cell receptor beta chains follows, all from one sample in a study of technical replicates of blood from four donors. Sequencing used immunoSEQ multiplex PCR; TCRdb keeps in-frame clones, though not all of them. The sample lists some 57,000 clones, almost 97% seen once, with around 0.19% in the top ten. The sample taken for sequencing was T cells isolated from PBMCs. These receptors were collected from a human donor in good health. The CDR3 runs from the conserved cysteine through the conserved F or W. The D gene is left open where the match is weak. The size of a clone is reported for some rows only, either as once, few or many, or as a class for expanded clones.

v_call: TRBV6-5
j_call: TRBJ2-3
d_call: TRBD2
clone_size: -
cdr3_nt: TGTGCCAGCAGTTCGTATAGCGGGACCTACACAGATACGCAGTATTTT
cdr3_aa: CASSSYSGTYTDTQYF

v_call: TRBV7-9
j_call: TRBJ1-2
d_call: TRBD1
clone_size: -
cdr3_nt: TGTGCCAGCAGCCCATGGGACAGAAACTATGGCTACACCTTC
cdr3_aa: CASSPWDRNYGYTF

v_call: TRBV11-1
j_call: TRBJ2-7
d_call: -
clone_size: -
cdr3_nt: TGTGCCAGCAGCCCCACAGGGAACGCCTACGAGCAGTACTTC
cdr3_aa: CASSPTGNAYEQYF

v_call: TRBV4-1
j_call: TRBJ2-2
d_call: TRBD2
clone_size: -
cdr3_nt: TGCGCCAGCAGCCAAGATTCGGCGGGGGGGCTGGGCGGGGAGCTGTTTTTT
cdr3_aa: CASSQDSAGGLGGELFF

v_call: TRBV6-5
j_call: TRBJ1-3
d_call: -
clone_size: -
cdr3_nt: TGTGCCAGCAGTGCTTCTCTTACATCTGGAAACACCATATATTTT
cdr3_aa: CASSASLTSGNTIYF

v_call: TRBV9
j_call: TRBJ2-1
d_call: -
clone_size: -
cdr3_nt: TGTGCCAGCAGCGTAGAGAGGGCCAGTTCGATCAATGAGCAGTTCTTC
cdr3_aa: CASSVERASSINEQFF

v_call: TRBV6-6
j_call: TRBJ1-2
d_call: TRBD1
clone_size: once
cdr3_nt: TGTGCCAGCAACGTAGGACAGGTCTATGGCTACACCTTC
cdr3_aa: CASNVGQVYGYTF

v_call: TRBV4-1
j_call: TRBJ2-5
d_call: TRBD1
clone_size: -
cdr3_nt: TGCGCCAGCAGCCATGGACCGGACAGGGGAGAGACCCAGTACTTC
cdr3_aa: CASSHGPDRGETQYF

v_call: TRBV4-2
j_call: TRBJ2-7
d_call: -
clone_size: -
cdr3_nt: TGTGCCAGCAGCCAAGACCTTGGGACTGTCGGCTACGAGCAGTACTTC
cdr3_aa: CASSQDLGTVGYEQYF

v_call: TRBV6-1
j_call: TRBJ1-2
d_call: -
clone_size: -
cdr3_nt: TGTGCCAGCAGTGAAGGCAGGGCGGGCTACACCTTC
cdr3_aa: CASSEGRAGYTF

v_call: TRBV6-5
j_call: TRBJ2-5
d_call: -
clone_size: -
cdr3_nt: TGTGCCAGCAGTGAGGGCCAAGAGACCCAGTACTTC
cdr3_aa: CASSEGQETQYF

v_call: TRBV5-6
j_call: TRBJ1-1
d_call: -
clone_size: -
cdr3_nt: TGTGCCAGCAGCTTCACAGGGCTCCGGTTTACTAACACTGAAGCTTTCTTT
cdr3_aa: CASSFTGLRFTNTEAFF

v_call: TRBV28
j_call: TRBJ2-7
d_call: -
clone_size: -
cdr3_nt: TGTGCCAGCACTTCCCCGGACGAGCAGTACTTC
cdr3_aa: CASTSPDEQYF

v_call: TRBV5-1
j_call: TRBJ2-1
d_call: TRBD2
clone_size: -
cdr3_nt: TGCGCCAGCTATAGCGGGGGGGCCGACAATGAGCAGTTCTTC
cdr3_aa: CASYSGGADNEQFF

v_call: TRBV11-1
j_call: TRBJ2-1
d_call: -
clone_size: -
cdr3_nt: TGTGCCAGCAGCTCGCCAACTAGATCCTTAAATGAGCAGTTCTTC
cdr3_aa: CASSSPTRSLNEQFF

v_call: TRBV7-3
j_call: TRBJ2-3
d_call: TRBD1
clone_size: -
cdr3_nt: TGTGCCAGCAGCTTAATACCAGGGGGCGGGTCAGATACGCAGTATTTT
cdr3_aa: CASSLIPGGGSDTQYF

v_call: TRBV28
j_call: TRBJ2-7
d_call: TRBD1
clone_size: -
cdr3_nt: TGTGCCAGCAGCACGGGACAGAACTACGAGCAGTACTTC
cdr3_aa: CASSTGQNYEQYF

v_call: TRBV19
j_call: TRBJ1-1
d_call: TRBD1
clone_size: once
cdr3_nt: TGTGCCAGTAGTTTTTATGCGGGACAGGGAGGCACTGAAGCTTTCTTT
cdr3_aa: CASSFYAGQGGTEAFF

v_call: TRBV10-3
j_call: TRBJ2-7
d_call: TRBD2
clone_size: -
cdr3_nt: TGTGCCATCAGTCTGGGGACTAGCGGGAGCTCCTACGAGCAGTACTTC
cdr3_aa: CAISLGTSGSSYEQYF

v_call: TRBV4-1
j_call: TRBJ1-1
d_call: -
clone_size: -
cdr3_nt: TGCGCCAGCAGCCAAGACGGGAACACTGAAGCTTTCTTT
cdr3_aa: CASSQDGNTEAFF

v_call: TRBV5-5
j_call: TRBJ1-1
d_call: -
clone_size: -
cdr3_nt: TGTGCCAGCAGCTTGGCCCGCACTGAAGCTTTCTTT
cdr3_aa: CASSLARTEAFF

v_call: TRBV11-2
j_call: TRBJ1-6
d_call: -
clone_size: -
cdr3_nt: TGTGCCAGCAGCTTAGAGGTTGGAGGGAGCTCCTATAATTCACCCCTCCACTTT
cdr3_aa: CASSLEVGGSSYNSPLHF

v_call: TRBV6-1
j_call: TRBJ1-4
d_call: TRBD1
clone_size: -
cdr3_nt: TGTGCCAGCAGTGACACCGGGACAGGGACTGAAAAACTGTTTTTT
cdr3_aa: CASSDTGTGTEKLFF

v_call: TRBV19
j_call: TRBJ2-1
d_call: TRBD2
clone_size: -
cdr3_nt: TGTGCCAGTAGTCCTTCCTCAGGACTAGCGGGCGGAAAATGGAATGAGCAGTTCTTC
cdr3_aa: CASSPSSGLAGGKWNEQFF

v_call: TRBV12-5
j_call: TRBJ1-5
d_call: TRBD1
clone_size: -
cdr3_nt: TGTGCTAGTGGTTTGGTACCAGGGGGTTATAGCAATCAGCCCCAGCATTTT
cdr3_aa: CASGLVPGGYSNQPQHF

v_call: TRBV4-1
j_call: TRBJ2-3
d_call: TRBD2
clone_size: -
cdr3_nt: TGCGCCAGCAGCCCCGGACTAGCGGGACTGTGGACCACAGATACGCAGTATTTT
cdr3_aa: CASSPGLAGLWTTDTQYF

v_call: TRBV6-5
j_call: TRBJ2-2
d_call: -
clone_size: -
cdr3_nt: TGTGCCAGCAGCCCCTGGACTGGCACCGGGGAGCTGTTTTTT
cdr3_aa: CASSPWTGTGELFF

v_call: TRBV5-8
j_call: TRBJ2-1
d_call: TRBD1
clone_size: -
cdr3_nt: TGTGCCAGGCCGTTTGGGACAGGGGGTCTGGGGCAGTTCTTC
cdr3_aa: CARPFGTGGLGQFF

v_call: TRBV5-4
j_call: TRBJ2-5
d_call: TRBD2
clone_size: -
cdr3_nt: TGTGCCAGCAGCTTGATCAGCGGGGGTAAAGAGACCCAGTACTTC
cdr3_aa: CASSLISGGKETQYF

v_call: TRBV6-5
j_call: TRBJ1-2
d_call: -
clone_size: -
cdr3_nt: TGTGCCAGCAGTTACTCGTCCACCCCAGGCTATGGCTACACCTTC
cdr3_aa: CASSYSSTPGYGYTF

v_call: TRBV28
j_call: TRBJ1-2
d_call: -
clone_size: -
cdr3_nt: TGTGCCAGCAGTTTTGATTTAGGTAAAAAAGCCTCAGGAACGTATGGCTACACCTTC
cdr3_aa: CASSFDLGKKASGTYGYTF

v_call: TRBV5-1
j_call: TRBJ1-2
d_call: TRBD1
clone_size: -
cdr3_nt: TGCGCCAGCAGCTTGGTCACAGGGGATGGCTACACCTTC
cdr3_aa: CASSLVTGDGYTF

v_call: TRBV9
j_call: TRBJ1-2
d_call: -
clone_size: once
cdr3_nt: TGTGCCAGCAGCCCCTCGCCCGTGGCAGGGAACTATGGCTACACCTTC
cdr3_aa: CASSPSPVAGNYGYTF

v_call: TRBV5-1
j_call: TRBJ1-1
d_call: -
clone_size: -
cdr3_nt: TGCGCCAGCAGCTTGGGCGCGGCACCCGGTGAAGCTTTCTTT
cdr3_aa: CASSLGAAPGEAFF

v_call: TRBV4-2
j_call: TRBJ2-7
d_call: TRBD2
clone_size: -
cdr3_nt: TGTGCCAGCAGCCAAGGGCGGGGGTACTACGAGCAGTACTTC
cdr3_aa: CASSQGRGYYEQYF

v_call: TRBV5-4
j_call: TRBJ2-2
d_call: -
clone_size: -
cdr3_nt: TGTGCCAGCAGCCCTCTGGTGGCAGGTTCGAACACCGGGGAGCTGTTTTTT
cdr3_aa: CASSPLVAGSNTGELFF

v_call: TRBV9
j_call: TRBJ2-1
d_call: -
clone_size: -
cdr3_nt: TGTGCCAGCAGCGAGACCGGTGCGGGGCAGGTCTTC
cdr3_aa: CASSETGAGQVF

v_call: TRBV27
j_call: TRBJ1-4
d_call: -
clone_size: -
cdr3_nt: TGTGCCAGCAGTTTTTTGCCCGGGAGTGGCAATGAAAAACTGTTTTTT
cdr3_aa: CASSFLPGSGNEKLFF

v_call: TRBV6-5
j_call: TRBJ1-1
d_call: TRBD1
clone_size: -
cdr3_nt: TGTGCCAGCAGCCGCCCGGGACAGTTGAACACTGAAGCTTTCTTT
cdr3_aa: CASSRPGQLNTEAFF

v_call: TRBV6-5
j_call: TRBJ2-7
d_call: -
clone_size: -
cdr3_nt: TGTGCCAGCACCTACTCTCCGGGACACAGCTCCTACGAGCAGTACTTC
cdr3_aa: CASTYSPGHSSYEQYF

v_call: TRBV5-6
j_call: TRBJ2-7
d_call: TRBD1
clone_size: -
cdr3_nt: TGTGCCAGCAGCTTAACGGCAGGGGGCCGTGGCGAGCAGTACTTC
cdr3_aa: CASSLTAGGRGEQYF